This TCR beta chain was recovered during a study of radiation and T cells in renal cell carcinoma (dated by TCRdb to between 2020 and 2021). Background for the entire study: The samples were obtained from a clinical trial, where primary renal cell carcinomas were treated with 15 Gy stereotactic body radiation therapy and then removed by nephrectomy 4 weeks afterward. TCR beta sequencing covered approximately 50 samples in total, comprising some 26 tumors and around 27 peripheral blood samples. In the 53 samples combined, 4,016,671 unique CDR3 nucleotide sequences were found, encoding approximately 2,800,000 unique CDR3 amino acid sequences. General findings and caveats noted by the study authors: Because pretreatment tumor biopsies were not available, the study could not determine whether clonotypes were already present within the tumor at baseline. Because the trial had a single-armed design, the trial could not examine how radiation dose or scheduling affected the TCR repertoire. Dynamics of the blood repertoire were not tracked past 4 weeks after treatment. Top tumor clonotypes rose in blood from baseline to 2 weeks post-radiation, then contracted by 4 weeks, suggesting transient expansion of tumor-resident clones.

With regard to this clone: Its antigen is currently not known. No per-base quality is available; no much larger clone lies one base away.

Cut back by 4 bases and 5 bases, the V and J ends lie 14 bases apart. From a lookup of the germline V gene, CDR1 and CDR2 are MDHEN and SYDVKM. Reading from cysteine to phenylalanine, the CDR3 counts 14 amino acids. Only the CDR3 portion is preserved as DNA: 42 bases, with reading frame beginning at the first base. Reading the label with the study, this specimen's time point is: baseline pretreatment blood. This sample's treatment or condition label indicates: 15 Gy SBRT to primary tumor, nephrectomy 4 weeks later. To follow tumor-enriched clonotypes, serial peripheral blood was collected from radiation-treated patients at baseline and at 2 weeks and 4 weeks after SBRT. Every patient had renal cell carcinoma of clear cell pathology. The QIAamp DNA Blood Mini Kit (Qiagen) was used to prepare genomic DNA for TCR sequencing. The analyses included just those samples that passed every quality control check.

The immunoSEQ kit was used, according to the manufacturer's recommendations, to generate TCR beta libraries from genomic DNA. Library preparation used a first multiplex PCR with proprietary primers, then a second PCR adding unique barcodes, with bead cleanups after each round. A positive control reaction and a negative control reaction, both provided in the kit, were run with every batch of samples. The final libraries were assessed on an Agilent 4200 TapeStation D1000 ScreenTape, pooled by volume, and quantified by qPCR. Sequencing was performed on an Illumina NextSeq500 using a MidOutput 150-cycle cartridge, with 156 Read1 cycles, 15 Index1 cycles, and the kit custom primers. The pooled library was loaded at around 1.1 pM with a roughly 22% PhiX control spike-in. Per the original workflow: Vendor-processed data were analyzed in R, and a clonotype was defined as all T cells sharing the same CDR3 nucleotide sequence. For clone abundance analyses, frequencies were normalized to the 10,000 most abundant clones per sample. Before analysis, public T cell clones were removed, and these numbered fewer than six per sample on average. An abundance difference of at least 32-fold between compartments was the criterion for calling clonotypes tumor-enriched or baseline blood-enriched. A beta-binomial differential abundance model was applied to find clonotypes that expanded or contracted between blood time points. Similarity between tumor and blood repertoires was quantified using the Baroni-Urbani and Buser coefficient, and groups were compared with two-tailed Wilcoxon tests in R. What TCRdb holds here is the immuneACCESS table cut down to in-frame rearrangements. Part of the clones is not present; checked against another copy, under half of the missing clones reflect an unresolved V gene, and the others are unexplained. D and trimming come from the DNA, and the V and J calls and clone size come from that table. In this sample the table shows about 140,000 clones, roughly 85% of which occur a single time. Around 21% of the sample is in the top ten clones.

The TCR was taken from a woman between 50 and 59 years old with renal cell carcinoma. Specimen: blood, collected from a patient whose treatment included radiotherapy and nephrectomy. This sequence uses TRBV28 and TRBJ1-1; TRBD1 is perhaps the D gene, given 5 matching bases. The DNA is TGTGCCAGCAGTTCGTGGCAGGGTAGGACTGAAGCTTTCTTT. The encoded protein is CASSSWQGRTEAFF.